The 11 T cell receptor beta chains given below trace back to one sample, sequenced in a study of CD8 T cell repertoires and HIV-1 epitope variants. For these TCRs, the target antigens are not known. Method: immunoSEQ multiplex PCR; TCRdb's copy keeps in-frame clones and lacks some. The table includes 4,500 or so clones, around 69% detected once. The sequenced sample consisted of cultured CD8+ T cells derived from PBMCs. These receptors were obtained from a male donor with HIV.

This rearrangement joins TRBV18 to TRBJ1-1; D is unclear. The V end was cut by 0 bases, the J end by 3 bases, with 11 bases between. The CDR3 runs to 15 residues. The germline gives CDR1 KGHSH, CDR2 LQKENI. CDR3 bases: TGTGCCAGCTCACCACCTGGACTGGCGGACACTGAAGCTTTCTTT. Translating it yields CASSPPGLADTEAFF. Drawing the rest from reference TRBV18 and TRBJ1-1, the complete variable domain is NAGVMQNPRHLVRRRGQEARLRCSPMKGHSHVYWYRQLPEEGLKFMVYLQKENIIDESGMPKERFSAEFPKEGPSILRIQQVVRGDSAAYFCASSPPGLADTEAFFGQGTRLTVV.

The rearrangement joins TRBV19 to TRBJ2-5; 9 bases line up with TRBD1. The germline gives CDR1 LNHDA, CDR2 SQIVND (reference sequence). The CDR3 runs to 14 residues. After removal of 5 bases from V and 5 bases from J, the junction contained 6 bases not matched to a gene. Here the CDR3 reads CASSPGQGFETQYF. The DNA for the CDR3 is TGTGCCAGTAGTCCGGGACAGGGTTTTGAGACCCAGTACTTC.

The V and J genes are TRBV19 and TRBJ1-2, with 8 bases that match TRBD1. Germline V gene sequence: CDR1 LNHDA, CDR2 SQIVND (reference sequence). This CDR3 spans 15 amino acids. V was pared by 7 bases and J by 2 bases, with 9 bases of the junction left unmatched. The CDR3 protein is CASTSAGGANYGYTF. CDR3 bases: TGTGCCAGTACCTCAGCAGGGGGCGCAAACTATGGCTACACCTTC. Using reference TRBV19 and TRBJ1-2 for the parts outside the CDR3, the full variable domain is DGGITQSPKYLFRKEGQNVTLSCEQNLNHDAMYWYRQDPGQGLRLIYYSQIVNDFQKGDIAEGYSVSREKKESFPLTVTSAQKNPTAFYLCASTSAGGANYGYTFGSGTRLTVV.

This clone was counted only a few times. The chain couples TRBV7-9 to TRBJ1-1; D is ambiguous. The CDR3 is made up of 12 amino acids. The germline gives CDR1 SEHNR, CDR2 FQNEAQ (reference sequence). Trimming left V 3 bases short and J 5 bases short, with 7 bases between. The CDR3 DNA sequence: TGTGCCAGCAGCTTGGGAGAAACTGAAGCTTTCTTT. This encodes CASSLGETEAFF.

This clone has more than one count but fewer than ten. The V gene is TRBV19, the J gene TRBJ1-1, with 7 bases lining up with TRBD1. V lost 3 bases to trimming and J lost 3 bases; unmatched junction nucleotides: 4. The CDR3 length is 14 residues. Germline assignment: CDR1 LNHDA and CDR2 SQIVND (reference sequence). The chain's CDR3 is CASSIGRGDTEAFF. DNA for the CDR3: TGTGCCAGTAGTATCGGCAGGGGGGACACTGAAGCTTTCTTT.

Comment on this clone: Additional DNA sequences in this sample encode the identical CDR3. J is TRBJ2-7 and V is TRBV5-1; tentatively, D is TRBD1 (5 bases). The ends were cut back, 7 bases at V and 1 base at J, with 9 bases in the middle. This CDR3 contains 12 residues. Germline loops: CDR1 SGHRS, CDR2 YFSETQ. CDR3 in DNA: TGCGCCAGCGAAGGGGATTCCTACGAGCAGTACTTC. This sequence encodes CASEGDSYEQYF.

This clone was recorded a few times. The chain couples TRBV27 to TRBJ2-7; TRBD2 aligns across 12 bases. Germline CDR1 is MNHEY and CDR2 is SMNVEV (reference sequence). The CDR3 has 14 amino acids. J was trimmed by 4 bases and V by 5 bases; bases with no gene match: 3. CDR3 coding DNA: TGTGCCAGCAGTCTAGCGGGAGGGCCGTACGAGCAGTACTTC. Its translation is CASSLAGGPYEQYF.

The V gene is TRBV9, the J gene TRBJ2-7, with 7 bases aligning to TRBD2. With 4 bases clipped from V and 2 bases from J, the junction kept 12 bases outside the gene matches. The germline CDR1 and CDR2 sequences are SGDLS and YYNGEE. The length of the CDR3 is 16 residues. The CDR3, as DNA: TGTGCCAGCAGCCCTTCTAGCGGCCGAGGAGCCTACGAGCAGTACTTC. It is translated as CASSPSSGRGAYEQYF.

V usage is TRBV5-4 and J usage is TRBJ2-2, with a possible D match to TRBD1 (6 bases). The CDR3 sequence is 16 residues long. CDR1 and CDR2 (germline): SGHNT, YYREEE (reference sequence). The V end was cut by 3 bases, the J end by 3 bases, with 15 bases between. The CDR3 DNA follows: TGTGCCAGCAGCTCGTTACAGGGAGCGGACACCGGGGAGCTGTTTTTT. Its protein is CASSSLQGADTGELFF. Full variable domain (outside the CDR3, taken from reference TRBV5-4 and TRBJ2-2): ETGVTQSPTHLIKTRGQQVTLRCSSQSGHNTVSWYQQALGQGPQFIFQYYREEENGRGNFPPRFSGLQFPNYSSELNVNALELDDSALYLCASSSLQGADTGELFFGEGSRLTVL.

This clone was observed a single time. The chain combines TRBV6-6 with TRBJ1-2; D may be TRBD1 (6 bases). This CDR3 is 12 amino acids long. Looked up from germline, CDR1 is MNHNY and CDR2 is SVGAGI (reference sequence). V dropped 2 bases and J dropped 6 bases, with 7 bases sitting between them. The CDR3 loop is CASSYGGHGYTF. The CDR3 DNA reads as TGTGCCAGCAGTTACGGGGGGCATGGCTACACCTTC.

This chain connects TRBV7-9 to TRBJ2-1; 8 bases are a match to TRBD2. The germline V gene encodes CDR1 SEHNR and CDR2 FQNEAQ (reference sequence). There are 14 residues in the CDR3. The V segment lost 2 bases and the J segment 6 bases; nucleotides outside the gene matches: 3. The CDR3 DNA sequence: TGTGCCAGCAGCTTATTCACTAGCGGCAATGAGCAGTTCTTC. Protein product: CASSLFTSGNEQFF.